The present T cell receptor (beta chain) was sequenced within a study of blood T cell repertoires in COVID-19. Study-wide context: The study drew acute and convalescent COVID-19 samples from the United States, Italy and Spain. Sample material is recorded as cDNA or gDNA derived from T cells, B-cell-depleted T cells, or PBMCs.

Trimming at V came to 3 bases and at J to 7 bases, leaving 7 bases not matched to a gene. Germline values: CDR1 SGDLS, CDR2 YYNGEE. The CDR3 spans 14 residues. Per the original methods: The assay estimated nucleated cells by amplifying reference gene primers. TCRdb's table, derived via immunoSEQ multiplex PCR, lists solely in-frame clones and lacks some. That table is the source of V, J and clone size, and D and trimming were worked out from the DNA. The sample consists of a few hundred thousand clones, around nine tenths of them appearing once. The V gene is TRBV9, the J gene TRBJ1-1; TRBD1 matches 9 bases. Sequencing input: peripheral blood. The sequence came from a woman in her thirties or forties who had recovered from COVID-19. The CDR3 DNA is TGTGCCAGCAGCGAGACAGGGGGAAGAAGTGAAGCTTTCTTT. This gives the protein CASSETGGRSEAFF. The full variable domain, rest sourced from reference TRBV9 and TRBJ1-1, is DSGVTQTPKHLITATGQRVTLRCSPRSGDLSVYWYQQSLDQGLQFLIQYYNGEERAKGNILERFSAQQFPDLHSELNLSSLELGDSALYFCASSETGGRSEAFFGQGTRLTVV.